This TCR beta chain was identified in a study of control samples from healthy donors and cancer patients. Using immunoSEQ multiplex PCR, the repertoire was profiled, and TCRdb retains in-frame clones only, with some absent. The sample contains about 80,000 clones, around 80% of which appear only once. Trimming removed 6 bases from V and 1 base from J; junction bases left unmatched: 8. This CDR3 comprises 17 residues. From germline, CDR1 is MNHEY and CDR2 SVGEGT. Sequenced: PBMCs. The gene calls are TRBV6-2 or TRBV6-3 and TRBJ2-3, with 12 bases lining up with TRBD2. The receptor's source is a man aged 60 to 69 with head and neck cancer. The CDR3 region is CASSRGLAGIGTDTQYF. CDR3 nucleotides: TGTGCCAGCAGCCGCGGACTAGCGGGAATAGGCACAGATACGCAGTATTTT.